These 15 T cell receptor beta chains were all obtained from the same sample, sequenced in a study of spatial heterogeneity in lung cancer. Whole-study findings and limits: Tracking of tumor mutation counts was seen in expanded intratumoral alpha and beta TCR counts.

One entry per CDR3 protein, called by TCRdb with MiXCR from the 5' RACE reads. The sample lists roughly 18,000 distinct CDR3 sequences; roughly 9% were seen once. Time point of the sample: sample taken at primary tumor resection. Their cognate antigens are unknown. The sample consisted of lung tumor tissue, taken at surgery. These receptors were taken from a female donor with early-stage non-small cell lung cancer.

This clonotype ranks as large. A library made for alpha chains picked up this beta chain off target, so its size means little. This CDR3 is CATSEGTPGQDTQYF. DNA for the CDR3: TGTGCCACCAGTGAAGGGACACCTGGCCAGGATACGCAGTATTTT. The chain employs TRBV24-1 and TRBJ2-3; D is possibly TRBD1 (6 bases). Germline CDR1 is KGHDR and CDR2 is SFDVKD. The CDR3 runs to 15 residues. V was clipped by 4 bases and J by 6 bases, with 16 bases between them.

Turning to this clonotype: This beta chain is an unintended read in a library built for alpha chains; its size means little. The chain is built from TRBV10-3 and TRBJ2-5, with D perhaps assigned TRBD1 or TRBD2 (5 bases each). The CDR3 consists of 17 residues. Per germline, CDR1 ENHRY and CDR2 SYGVKD. V dropped 3 bases and J dropped 5 bases, with 22 bases sitting between them. DNA of the CDR3: TGTGCCATCAGTGATGATTTTTCGTGGGGCTCGGGGGAGACCCAGTACTTC. Amino acid sequence: CAISDDFSWGSGETQYF.

Concerning this clonotype: This beta chain slipped into a library made for alpha chains as a stray read, so its size is not meaningful. V and J are TRBV7-6 and TRBJ2-3, with TRBD1 as a possible D gene (5 bases). CDR3 length equals 15 residues. Trimming stripped 1 base from V and 4 bases from J, with 12 bases between. Per the germline V gene, CDR1 is SGHVS and CDR2 is FNYEAQ. In nucleotides, the CDR3 is TGTGCCAGCAGCTTAGATTCTGGGGCGGCAGATACGCAGTATTTT. It specifies CASSLDSGAADTQYF. The entire variable domain, with the rest obtained from reference TRBV7-6 and TRBJ2-3, is as follows: GAGVSQSPRYKVTKRGQDVALRCDPISGHVSLYWYRQALGQGPEFLTYFNYEAQQDKSGLPNDRFSAERPEGSISTLTIQRTEQRDSAMYRCASSLDSGAADTQYFGPGTRLTVL.

Ten or more counts support this clonotype. For a library built for alpha chains, this beta chain is a stray read; little rests on its size. This chain uses TRBV28 with TRBJ1-1; D gene unclear. The CDR3 has 11 amino acids. V lost 10 bases and J lost 1, with 7 bases in between. CDR1 MDHEN and CDR2 SYDVKM come from the germline V gene. CDR3 nucleotide sequence: TGTGCCACCTTAGGGAACACTGAAGCTTTCTTT. It specifies CATLGNTEAFF.

At least ten counts were recorded for this clonotype. With the library built for alpha chains, this beta chain is off target and its frequency is not meaningful. CDR3 sequence: CASSLQGERADTQYF. The CDR3 bases are TGTGCCAGCAGCCTGCAGGGGGAGAGGGCAGATACGCAGTATTTT. The rearrangement uses TRBV7-2 and TRBJ2-3; 7 bases fit TRBD1. The CDR3 extends over 15 amino acids. Germline V gene lookup returns CDR1 SGHTA and CDR2 FQGNSA. Trimming at V came to 5 bases and at J to 4 bases, leaving 9 bases not matched to a gene.

This clonotype was recorded many times. Since the library was made to target alpha chains, this beta chain is a stray read and its abundance is not meaningful. The chain combines TRBV5-1 with TRBJ2-1, with 9 bases matching TRBD2. The CDR3 has 16 residues. J was trimmed by 9 bases and V by 0 bases; bases with no gene match: 10. CDR1 and CDR2 from the germline V gene are SGHRS and YFSETQ. The CDR3 DNA reads TGCGCCAGCAGCTTGGTTCCAGCGGGGGGCCAAGGTGAGCAGTTCTTC. Its translation: CASSLVPAGGQGEQFF.

Notes on this clonotype: The library was designed around alpha chains, so this beta chain is a stray read whose abundance carries little weight. The chain uses TRBV7-8 and TRBJ2-5; D possibly corresponds to TRBD2 (5 bases). Trimming pared 5 bases from V and 3 bases from J, leaving 13 bases between. Germline CDR1 is SGHVS and CDR2 is FQNEAQ. This CDR3 is built from 14 residues. CDR3: CASSPEAEKETQYF. The CDR3 region has the DNA TGTGCCAGCAGCCCAGAAGCGGAGAAAGAGACCCAGTACTTC.

This clonotype has more than one count but fewer than ten. This beta chain represents an off-target read in a library built for alpha chains; its size is of limited meaning. V and J are TRBV12-3 or TRBV12-4 and TRBJ1-2; 10 positions match TRBD1. The CDR3 loop spans 17 amino acids. The trim removed 0 bases at V and 4 bases at J, leaving 8 bases unmatched. For the CDR3, the DNA is TGTGCCAGCAGTTTAGCGCTAAGCGGGACAGGGGTCTATGGCTACACCTTC. Translating it yields CASSLALSGTGVYGYTF.

This clonotype was detected only a few times. The size of this beta chain means little, since it is a stray read in a library made for alpha chains. The J gene is TRBJ2-7, the V gene TRBV27; 11 bases align to TRBD1. This CDR3 is 14 amino acids long. Germline V gives CDR1 MNHEY, CDR2 SMNVEV (reference sequence). Trimming removed 5 bases from V and 6 bases from J; junction bases left unmatched: 6. The CDR3 DNA reads as TGTGCCAGCAGTCCCGGGACAGGGGGAAGCGAGCAGTACTTC. It encodes CASSPGTGGSEQYF.

This clonotype showed up just a few times. This beta chain is an off-target read within a library intended for alpha chains, so its frequency means little. V gene TRBV2 combines with J gene TRBJ2-1, with TRBD1 matching 10 bases. The CDR3 is made up of 16 amino acids. The V gene's germline CDR1 is SNHLY and CDR2 FYNNEI. V was clipped by 6 bases and J by 6 bases; unmatched bases: 11. The CDR3 is CASRETGGGDRNEQFF. The CDR3 DNA is TGTGCCAGCAGAGAGACAGGGGGCGGAGATCGCAATGAGCAGTTCTTC.

This clonotype has a count of ten or more. The size of this beta chain means little, since it is a stray read in a library made for alpha chains. The rearrangement links TRBV14 to TRBJ2-2; D gene uncertain. V was trimmed by 0 bases and J by 2 bases, leaving 16 bases between them. The CDR3 totals 18 residues. CDR1 is SGHDN and CDR2 is FVKESK in the germline V gene. The CDR3 is CASSQDGPRRPNTGELFF. As DNA, the CDR3 is TGTGCCAGCAGCCAAGATGGCCCCCGCAGGCCCAACACCGGGGAGCTGTTTTTT.

This clonotype appeared many times. This beta chain was picked up by a library intended for alpha chains and is off target, so its count carries little meaning. This chain links TRBV7-9 with TRBJ1-5; TRBD1 matches 9 bases. J was trimmed by 9 bases and V by 1 base; bases with no gene match: 10. Per the germline V gene, CDR1 is SEHNR and CDR2 is FQNEAQ (reference sequence). This CDR3 has 16 amino acids. CDR3 sequence (DNA): TGTGCCAGCAGCTTAGGTGCGGGGACAGGGCCTTGGCCCCAGCATTTT. The encoded protein is CASSLGAGTGPWPQHF.

To note about this clonotype: In a library made to pick up alpha chains, this beta chain is a stray read with a size that means little. The V and J genes are TRBV7-3 and TRBJ1-2; D uncertain. CDR1 and CDR2 (germline): SGHTA, FQGTGA. V gave up 2 bases and J gave up 0 bases, with 7 bases separating them. The CDR3 totals 14 residues. CDR3 bases: TGTGCCAGCAGCTTATCGGCGGCTAACTATGGCTACACCTTC. This sequence encodes CASSLSAANYGYTF.

Comment on this clonotype: As an off-target read in a library built for alpha chains, this beta chain has a frequency of little significance. The chain has TRBV6-1 and TRBJ2-7, with TRBD1 identical over 7 bases. This CDR3 is 14 amino acids long. Germline trimming cut 6 bases from V and 0 bases from J; bases unmatched to any gene: 5. From germline, CDR1 is MNHNS and CDR2 SASEGT. The CDR3 loop is CASRPRGSSYEQYF. In DNA form, the CDR3 reads TGTGCCAGCAGGCCCAGGGGGAGCTCCTACGAGCAGTACTTC.

By share, this clonotype counts as medium-sized. A library made for alpha chains picked up this beta chain off target, so its size means little. The V call is TRBV7-3, the J call TRBJ1-1; D ambiguous. The CDR3 sequence is 13 residues long. Germline V gene lookup returns CDR1 SGHTA and CDR2 FQGTGA. Trimming cost V 4 bases and J 1 base, with 7 bases left between them. As DNA, the CDR3 is TGTGCCAGCAGCTATGGAGCGAACACTGAAGCTTTCTTT. It translates to CASSYGANTEAFF.